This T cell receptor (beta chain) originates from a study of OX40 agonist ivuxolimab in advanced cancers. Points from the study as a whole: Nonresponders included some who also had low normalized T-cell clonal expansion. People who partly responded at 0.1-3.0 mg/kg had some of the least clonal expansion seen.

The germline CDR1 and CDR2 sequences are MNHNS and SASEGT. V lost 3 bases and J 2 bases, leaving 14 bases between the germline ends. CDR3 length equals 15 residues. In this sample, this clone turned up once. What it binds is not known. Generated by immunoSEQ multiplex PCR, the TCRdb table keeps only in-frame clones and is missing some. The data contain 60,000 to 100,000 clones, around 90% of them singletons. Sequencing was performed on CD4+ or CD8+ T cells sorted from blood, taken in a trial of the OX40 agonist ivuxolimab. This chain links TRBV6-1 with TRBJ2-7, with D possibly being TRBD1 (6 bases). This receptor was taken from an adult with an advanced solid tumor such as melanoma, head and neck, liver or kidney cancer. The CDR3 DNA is TGTGCCAGCAGTGACCAAGGACAGATAACCTACGAGCAGTACTTC. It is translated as CASSDQGQITYEQYF.